This TCR beta chain emerged from a study of blood T cell repertoires in COVID-19. With 6 bases removed from V and 2 bases from J, the gap between germline ends came to 10 bases. The CDR3 sequence is 13 residues long. Germline-derived CDR1 and CDR2 are LGHDT and YNNKEL (reference sequence). TCRdb's table, derived via immunoSEQ multiplex PCR, lists solely in-frame clones and lacks some. This table has 200,000 or so clones, 88% appearing once. The TCR comes from an older man with acute or convalescent COVID-19. Sequenced: peripheral blood. V is TRBV3-1 (or the pseudogene TRBV3-2) and J is TRBJ2-5, with D perhaps TRBD2 (5 bases). The CDR3 loop reads CASRRGSQETQYF. The CDR3 DNA reads as TGTGCCAGCAGGAGAGGGTCACAAGAGACCCAGTACTTC.